A single sample gave rise to the 15 T cell receptor beta chains below, sequenced in a study of T cells in localized non-small cell lung cancer (dated by TCRdb to 2020 to 2022). Libraries were constructed by the immunoSEQ multiplex PCR assay. This is the immuneACCESS table as TCRdb keeps it, with only in-frame sequences that have V and J called. A part of the clones is gone; compared with another copy, unresolved V genes explain less than half, and the rest is unexplained. The sample yields 15,000 to 20,000 clones; 80% to 90% were counted once. 3% to 4% of the sample belongs to the ten largest clones. The source was peripheral blood, collected before any cancer treatment. These receptors came from a male donor at least 60 years old with stage II squamous cell lung carcinoma.

V is TRBV6-1 and J is TRBJ2-1; D may correspond to TRBD1 or TRBD2 (6 bases each). This CDR3 region has 14 residues. Germline V gene lookup returns CDR1 MNHNS and CDR2 SASEGT. Trimming pared 2 bases from V and 7 bases from J, leaving 12 bases between. The CDR3 DNA follows: TGTGCCAGCAGTGAAACACAAGGGGGGAATGAGCAGTTCTTC. Encoded protein: CASSETQGGNEQFF.

The chain combines TRBV5-1 with TRBJ2-2; D is perhaps TRBD1 (6 bases). Germline lookup yields CDR1 SGHRS and CDR2 YFSETQ. CDR3 length: 16 amino acids. Trimming took off 2 bases at V and 1 base at J, with 12 bases between the two ends. The CDR3 sequence: CASSLIGGLNTGELFF. The CDR3 region has the DNA TGCGCCAGCAGCTTAATAGGGGGTCTGAACACCGGGGAGCTGTTTTTT.

In its sample, this clone was seen once. V is TRBV5-1 and J is TRBJ1-1; D is uncertain. The CDR3 contains 14 residues. Deletions cut 4 bases from V and 0 bases from J, with 10 bases between. The germline V gene has CDR1 SGHRS and CDR2 YFSETQ. CDR3 in DNA: TGCGCCAGCAGCAGGGATAGTATGAACACTGAAGCTTTCTTT. Its protein is CASSRDSMNTEAFF.

This clone was counted between two and nine times. The genes are TRBV28 and TRBJ2-7, with D possibly being TRBD2 (5 bases). With 6 bases removed from V and 1 base from J, the gap between germline ends came to 7 bases. The length of the CDR3 is 12 residues. CDR1 MDHEN and CDR2 SYDVKM come from the germline V gene. In DNA form, the CDR3 reads TGTGCCAGCAGCCGGGGATCCTACGAGCAGTACTTC. It specifies CASSRGSYEQYF.

The chain combines TRBV7-2 with TRBJ2-5; TRBD1 aligns across 10 bases. The CDR3 has 16 amino acids. Germline V CDR1 and CDR2: SGHTA, FQGNSA. Trimming at V came to 1 base and at J to 5 bases, leaving 7 bases not matched to a gene. CDR3 protein: CASSLGLGQGRETQYF. CDR3 coding DNA: TGTGCCAGCAGCTTAGGCCTGGGACAGGGGAGGGAGACCCAGTACTTC.

The chain joins TRBV2 to TRBJ2-7; D is unresolved. This CDR3 contains 10 residues. Looked up from germline, CDR1 is SNHLY and CDR2 is FYNNEI. V lost 3 bases to trimming and J lost 12 bases, with 9 bases between them. The chain's CDR3 is CASSEVASYF. DNA for the CDR3: TGTGCCAGCAGTGAGGTAGCATCGTACTTC. The entire variable domain, with the rest obtained from reference TRBV2 and TRBJ2-7, is as follows: EPEVTQTPSHQVTQMGQEVILRCVPISNHLYFYWYRQILGQKVEFLVSFYNNEISEKSEIFDDQFSVERPDGSNFTLKIRSTKLEDSAMYFCASSEVASYFGPGTRLTVT.

The chain links TRBV11-1 to TRBJ2-1; D not certain. This CDR3 contains 14 residues. Germline-derived CDR1 and CDR2 are SGHAT and FQDESV (reference sequence). V dropped 2 bases and J dropped 1 base, with 6 bases sitting between them. The CDR3 coding sequence is TGTGCCAGCAGCTTAAGAGAATCCTACAATGAGCAGTTCTTC. Translated: CASSLRESYNEQFF.

This chain connects TRBV5-1 to TRBJ2-1; 12 bases are a match to TRBD1. The CDR3 runs 16 residues. V trimming: 1 base; J trimming: 8 bases; junction bases outside the gene matches: 7. The germline gives CDR1 SGHRS, CDR2 YFSETQ. This chain's CDR3 is CASSLISGQGADEQFF. As DNA, the CDR3 is TGCGCCAGCAGCTTGATTTCGGGACAGGGGGCGGATGAGCAGTTCTTC.

V gene TRBV4-2 combines with J gene TRBJ2-7; 7 bases map to TRBD2. From germline, CDR1 is LGHNA and CDR2 YNFKEQ. Unmatched junction bases numbered 11, after V lost 0 bases and J lost 3 bases. The CDR3 length is 17 residues. The CDR3 DNA reads TGTGCCAGCAGCCAAGACCCGCCGAGGACTAGAATCTACGAGCAGTACTTC. Protein: CASSQDPPRTRIYEQYF.

The chain recombines TRBV19 with TRBJ2-3; 7 bases map to TRBD1. With 5 bases clipped from V and 2 bases from J, the junction kept 7 bases outside the gene matches. CDR1 and CDR2 from the germline V gene are LNHDA and SQIVND (reference sequence). The CDR3 spans 15 residues. The CDR3 loop is CASSEGTVYTDTQYF. The CDR3 nucleotides read TGTGCCAGTAGTGAAGGGACAGTTTACACAGATACGCAGTATTTT.

This sequence joins TRBV7-9 and TRBJ2-1; TRBD2 might be the D (6 bases). The germline V and J ends were trimmed by 3 bases and 0 bases, with 9 bases remaining between them. The CDR3 is made up of 15 amino acids. Germline-derived CDR1 and CDR2 are SEHNR and FQNEAQ (reference sequence). CDR3 nucleotides: TGTGCCAGCAGCTTTGCGGGGAACTCCTACAATGAGCAGTTCTTC. Translating gives CASSFAGNSYNEQFF.

This rearrangement joins TRBV14 to TRBJ1-3; perhaps TRBD1 as D (6 bases). V shed 5 bases and J shed 7 bases, with 15 bases lying between them. The germline CDR1 and CDR2 sequences are SGHDN and FVKESK. There are 14 residues in the CDR3. CDR3 region: CASSFLGGKNTIYF. CDR3 nucleotides: TGTGCCAGCAGCTTCCTAGGGGGGAAGAACACCATATATTTT.

The CDR3 region is CASSYQGANQPQHF. CDR3 bases: TGTGCCAGCAGCTATCAGGGGGCGAATCAGCCCCAGCATTTT. V and J are TRBV7-2 and TRBJ1-5; 8 bases are shared with TRBD1. CDR3 length: 14 amino acids. V was pared by 4 bases and J by 4 bases, with 3 bases of the junction left unmatched. The germline gives CDR1 SGHTA, CDR2 FQGNSA.

The CDR3 DNA reads as TGTGCCAGCAGCCAAACAGGGATCCCTCAGCCCCAGCATTTT. This codes for CASSQTGIPQPQHF. The V call is TRBV7-9, the J call TRBJ1-5, with TRBD1 as a possible D gene (6 bases). V dropped 5 bases and J dropped 6 bases, with 14 bases sitting between them. Per the germline V gene, CDR1 is SEHNR and CDR2 is FQNEAQ (reference sequence). The CDR3 consists of 14 residues.

This clone was detected once. The V gene is TRBV10-3, the J gene TRBJ2-1; possibly TRBD1 for D (6 bases). Germline-derived CDR1 and CDR2 are ENHRY and SYGVKD. This CDR3 comprises 11 residues. V lost 8 bases, J lost 7 bases, and 9 bases lay in between. CDR3 protein: CAILQGNEQFF. DNA for the CDR3: TGTGCCATCCTTCAGGGGAATGAGCAGTTCTTC.